This is a list of T cell receptor beta chains from one sample in a study of blood T cell repertoires in COVID-19. The data were produced by immunoSEQ multiplex PCR, yet TCRdb's version contains in-frame clones alone and is incomplete. The sample holds under 300,000 clones, around 90% seen once. Sequencing was done on a sample of PBMCs or T cells enriched from blood (not recorded which). All receptors derive from a woman aged 35 to 49 who had recovered from COVID-19. CDR3s include the opening cysteine and the closing phenylalanine or tryptophan. D genes are given only for firm matches. Clone size is given for some rows only: seen once, a few or many times, or a class if the clone is expanded.

v_gene: TRBV9
j_gene: TRBJ1-6
d_gene: -
abundance: -
CDR3aa: CASSPRLQNSPLHF
CDR3nt: TGTGCCAGCAGCCCGCGCCTACAGAATTCACCCCTCCACTTT

v_gene: TRBV5-4
j_gene: TRBJ2-1
d_gene: TRBD1
abundance: -
CDR3aa: CASRGGDRASYNEQFF
CDR3nt: TGTGCCAGCAGGGGTGGGGACAGGGCCTCCTACAATGAGCAGTTCTTC

v_gene: TRBV15
j_gene: TRBJ2-7
d_gene: -
abundance: -
CDR3aa: CATSTARGNYEQYF
CDR3nt: TGTGCCACCAGCACTGCCCGGGGGAACTACGAGCAGTACTTC

v_gene: TRBV6-6
j_gene: TRBJ2-1
d_gene: TRBD2
abundance: few
CDR3aa: CASSPPGLAGGGEQFF
CDR3nt: TGTGCCAGCAGCCCGCCGGGACTAGCGGGGGGCGGTGAGCAGTTCTTC

v_gene: TRBV5-6
j_gene: TRBJ2-2
d_gene: TRBD2
abundance: once
CDR3aa: CASSPGTSWNTGELFF
CDR3nt: TGTGCCAGCAGCCCCGGGACTAGCTGGAACACCGGGGAGCTGTTTTTT

v_gene: TRBV5-4
j_gene: TRBJ2-3
d_gene: TRBD2
abundance: once
CDR3aa: CASSSGTSGGYGDTQYF
CDR3nt: TGTGCCAGCAGCTCCGGGACTAGCGGGGGCTACGGGGATACGCAGTATTTT

v_gene: TRBV6-5
j_gene: TRBJ2-7
d_gene: -
abundance: -
CDR3aa: CASRGDFTSYEQYF
CDR3nt: TGTGCCAGCAGGGGGGACTTCACCTCCTACGAGCAGTACTTC

v_gene: TRBV5-6
j_gene: TRBJ2-1
d_gene: TRBD1
abundance: -
CDR3aa: CASSARGGLGNEQFF
CDR3nt: TGTGCCAGCAGCGCACGAGGGGGCCTCGGGAATGAGCAGTTCTTC

v_gene: TRBV19
j_gene: TRBJ1-5
d_gene: TRBD1
abundance: -
CDR3aa: CASSIGTGRVQPQHF
CDR3nt: TGTGCCAGTAGTATAGGGACAGGGAGGGTACAGCCCCAGCATTTT

v_gene: TRBV12-3/TRBV12-4
j_gene: TRBJ1-1
d_gene: TRBD1
abundance: -
CDR3aa: CASKGTGVTEAFF
CDR3nt: TGTGCCAGCAAAGGCACAGGGGTAACTGAAGCTTTCTTT

v_gene: TRBV11-2
j_gene: TRBJ1-1
d_gene: TRBD1
abundance: -
CDR3aa: CASSHPGQPNTEAFF
CDR3nt: TGTGCCAGCAGCCACCCGGGACAGCCTAACACTGAAGCTTTCTTT

v_gene: TRBV27
j_gene: TRBJ2-2
d_gene: TRBD2
abundance: -
CDR3aa: CASSFGRTSGNTGELFF
CDR3nt: TGTGCCAGCAGTTTTGGCAGGACTAGCGGGAACACCGGGGAGCTGTTTTTT

v_gene: TRBV18
j_gene: TRBJ2-2
d_gene: -
abundance: -
CDR3aa: CASSPEGVTIVTGELFF
CDR3nt: TGTGCCAGCTCACCCGAGGGAGTGACCATAGTCACCGGGGAGCTGTTTTTT

v_gene: TRBV15
j_gene: TRBJ1-2
d_gene: -
abundance: -
CDR3aa: CATSAGVSYGYTF
CDR3nt: TGTGCCACCAGCGCGGGGGTTAGTTATGGCTACACCTTC

v_gene: TRBV18
j_gene: TRBJ2-7
d_gene: -
abundance: -
CDR3aa: CASSQTRGGSSYEQYF
CDR3nt: TGTGCCAGCTCCCAGACTCGGGGTGGGAGCTCCTACGAGCAGTACTTC

v_gene: TRBV5-1
j_gene: TRBJ1-2
d_gene: TRBD1
abundance: -
CDR3aa: CASSLGDRENGYTF
CDR3nt: TGCGCCAGCAGCTTGGGGGACAGGGAAAATGGCTACACCTTC

v_gene: TRBV15
j_gene: TRBJ1-2
d_gene: TRBD1
abundance: -
CDR3aa: CATSRRQGLNYGYTF
CDR3nt: TGTGCCACCAGCAGAAGACAGGGCCTTAACTATGGCTACACCTTC

v_gene: TRBV15
j_gene: TRBJ2-1
d_gene: -
abundance: -
CDR3aa: CATSRMTGDNEQFF
CDR3nt: TGTGCCACCAGCAGGATGACAGGAGACAATGAGCAGTTCTTC

v_gene: TRBV5-1
j_gene: TRBJ1-1
d_gene: TRBD1
abundance: few
CDR3aa: CASSSAGTEYNTEAFF
CDR3nt: TGCGCCAGCAGCTCGGCCGGGACAGAGTACAACACTGAAGCTTTCTTT

v_gene: TRBV30
j_gene: TRBJ2-3
d_gene: TRBD2
abundance: -
CDR3aa: CAWSPGLAGTDTQYF
CDR3nt: TGTGCCTGGAGTCCGGGACTAGCGGGCACAGATACGCAGTATTTT

v_gene: TRBV4-1
j_gene: TRBJ1-3
d_gene: -
abundance: -
CDR3aa: CASSQDAGAGNTIYF
CDR3nt: TGCGCCAGCAGCCAAGATGCAGGGGCTGGAAACACCATATATTTT